This T cell receptor beta chain was identified during a study of T-cell memory formation after mild COVID-19. Across the whole study: Clusters were largely donor specific. Study-wide findings and caveats: Nothing showed for sure that second-wave clones peaking on day 37 were SARS-CoV-2 specific.

Amplification by 5'RACE using constant-segment primers produced TCR alpha and TCR beta cDNA libraries that carried sample barcodes and UMIs. TCRdb called the 5' RACE reads again in MiXCR, with one record for every CDR3 protein. The sample has a few hundred thousand distinct CDR3 sequences; approximately 9% are singletons. V was pared by 6 bases and J by 12 bases, with 18 bases between. Germline CDR1 and CDR2: SNHLY and FYNNEI. The CDR3 extends over 13 amino acids. Turning to this clonotype: What it binds is not known.

This rearrangement joins TRBV2 to TRBJ2-4, with D possibly being TRBD1 or TRBD2 (5 bases each). The sample taken for sequencing was PBMCs or a T cell subset sorted from them (not recorded which). This sequence was found in a man in his late teens or twenties who had mild COVID-19 (a few samples of this study predate the infection). Cell type and time point are not known. For the CDR3, the DNA is TGTGCCAGCAGCCTAGCCGGGGCAGGGAGTCAGTACTTC. Its protein product is CASSLAGAGSQYF.